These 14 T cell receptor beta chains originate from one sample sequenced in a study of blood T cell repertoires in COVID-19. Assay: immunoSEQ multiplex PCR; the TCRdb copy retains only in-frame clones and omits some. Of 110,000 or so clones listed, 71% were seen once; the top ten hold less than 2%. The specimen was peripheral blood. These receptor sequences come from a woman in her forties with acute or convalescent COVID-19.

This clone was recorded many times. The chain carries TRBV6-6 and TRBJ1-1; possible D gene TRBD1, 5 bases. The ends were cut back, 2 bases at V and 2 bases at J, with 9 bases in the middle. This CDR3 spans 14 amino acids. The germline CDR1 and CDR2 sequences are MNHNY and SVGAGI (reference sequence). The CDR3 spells CASSYLGVNTEAFF. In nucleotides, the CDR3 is TGTGCCAGCAGTTACCTAGGGGTAAACACTGAAGCTTTCTTT.

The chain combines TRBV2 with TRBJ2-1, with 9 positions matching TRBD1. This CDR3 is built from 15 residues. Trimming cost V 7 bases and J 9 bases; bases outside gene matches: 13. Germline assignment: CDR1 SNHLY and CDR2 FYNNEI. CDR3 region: CASTNPGQGRGEQFF. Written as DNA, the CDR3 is TGTGCCAGCACCAACCCGGGACAGGGAAGGGGTGAGCAGTTCTTC. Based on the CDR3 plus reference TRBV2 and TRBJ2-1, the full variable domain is EPEVTQTPSHQVTQMGQEVILRCVPISNHLYFYWYRQILGQKVEFLVSFYNNEISEKSEIFDDQFSVERPDGSNFTLKIRSTKLEDSAMYFCASTNPGQGRGEQFFGPGTRLTVL.

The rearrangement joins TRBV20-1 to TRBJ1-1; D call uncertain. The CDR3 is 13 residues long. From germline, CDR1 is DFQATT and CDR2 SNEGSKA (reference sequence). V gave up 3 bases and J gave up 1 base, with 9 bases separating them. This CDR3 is CSASDPKNTEAFF. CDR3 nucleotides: TGCAGTGCTAGTGACCCCAAGAACACTGAAGCTTTCTTT.

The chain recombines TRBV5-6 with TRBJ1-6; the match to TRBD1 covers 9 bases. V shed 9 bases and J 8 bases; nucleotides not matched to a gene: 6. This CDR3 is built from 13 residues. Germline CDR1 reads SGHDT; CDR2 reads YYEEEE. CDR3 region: CATSQGAYSPLHF. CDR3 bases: TGTGCCACCTCACAGGGGGCCTATTCACCCCTCCACTTT.

The CDR3 sequence is CASSKTSGGQETQYF. The CDR3 bases are TGTGCCAGCAGCAAAACTAGCGGGGGACAAGAGACCCAGTACTTC. The chain is built from TRBV7-2 and TRBJ2-5, with 11 positions matching TRBD2. The germline gives CDR1 SGHTA, CDR2 FQGNSA. This CDR3 comprises 15 residues. J was trimmed by 2 bases and V by 5 bases; bases with no gene match: 4.

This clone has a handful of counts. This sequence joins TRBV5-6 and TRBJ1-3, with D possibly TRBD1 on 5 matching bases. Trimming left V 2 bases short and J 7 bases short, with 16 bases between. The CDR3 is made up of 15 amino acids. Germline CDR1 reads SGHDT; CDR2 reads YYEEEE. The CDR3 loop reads CASSFFGIRGNTIYF. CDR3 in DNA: TGTGCCAGCAGCTTCTTTGGCATCCGGGGGAACACCATATATTTT.

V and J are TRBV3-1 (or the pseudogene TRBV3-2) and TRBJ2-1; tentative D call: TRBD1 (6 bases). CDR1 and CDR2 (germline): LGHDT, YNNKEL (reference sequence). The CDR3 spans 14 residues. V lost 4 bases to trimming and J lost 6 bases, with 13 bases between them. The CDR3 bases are TGTGCCAGCAGCCGACCCGACAGGCTCAATGAGCAGTTCTTC. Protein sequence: CASSRPDRLNEQFF.

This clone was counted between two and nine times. The CDR3 spells CASSRSVYNEQFF. The CDR3 DNA reads TGTGCCAGCAGCCGTTCCGTCTACAATGAGCAGTTCTTC. This chain connects TRBV11-2 to TRBJ2-1; D remains unclear. The germline V gene encodes CDR1 SGHAT and CDR2 FQNNGV. The CDR3 runs to 13 residues. The ends were cut back, 5 bases at V and 3 bases at J, with 8 bases in the middle.

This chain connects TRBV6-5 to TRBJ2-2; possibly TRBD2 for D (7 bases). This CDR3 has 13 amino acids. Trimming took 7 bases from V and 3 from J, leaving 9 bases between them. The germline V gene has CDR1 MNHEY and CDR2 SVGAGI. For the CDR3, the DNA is TGTGCCAGCAAGGGGGGGGACACCGGGGAGCTGTTTTTT. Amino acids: CASKGGDTGELFF.

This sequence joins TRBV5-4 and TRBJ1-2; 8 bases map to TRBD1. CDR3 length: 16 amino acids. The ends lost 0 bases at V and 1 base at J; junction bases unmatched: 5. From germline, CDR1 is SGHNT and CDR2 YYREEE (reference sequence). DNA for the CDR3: TGTGCCAGCAGCTTGGGACAGGGGCAATTTAACTATGGCTACACCTTC. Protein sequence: CASSLGQGQFNYGYTF.

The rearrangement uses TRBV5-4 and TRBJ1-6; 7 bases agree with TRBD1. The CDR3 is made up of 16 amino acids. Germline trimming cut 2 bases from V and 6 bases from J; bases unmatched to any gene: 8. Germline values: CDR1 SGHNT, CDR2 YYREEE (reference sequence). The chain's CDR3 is CASSLMGQQINSPLHF. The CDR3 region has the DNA TGTGCCAGCAGCTTAATGGGACAGCAAATTAATTCACCCCTCCACTTT. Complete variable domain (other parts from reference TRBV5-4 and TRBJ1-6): ETGVTQSPTHLIKTRGQQVTLRCSSQSGHNTVSWYQQALGQGPQFIFQYYREEENGRGNFPPRFSGLQFPNYSSELNVNALELDDSALYLCASSLMGQQINSPLHFGNGTRLTVT.

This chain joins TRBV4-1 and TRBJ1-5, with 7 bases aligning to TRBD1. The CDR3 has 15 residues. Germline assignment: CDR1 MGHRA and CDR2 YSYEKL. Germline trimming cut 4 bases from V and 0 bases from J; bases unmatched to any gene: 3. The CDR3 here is CASSLGTVSNQPQHF. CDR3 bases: TGCGCCAGCAGCCTCGGGACAGTTAGCAATCAGCCCCAGCATTTT.

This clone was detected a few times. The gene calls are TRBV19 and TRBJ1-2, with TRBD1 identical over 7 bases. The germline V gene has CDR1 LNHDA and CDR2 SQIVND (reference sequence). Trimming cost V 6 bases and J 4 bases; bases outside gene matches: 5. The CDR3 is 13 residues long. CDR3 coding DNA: TGTGCCAGTAGAACAGGGGAGGTCTATGGCTACACCTTC. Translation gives CASRTGEVYGYTF. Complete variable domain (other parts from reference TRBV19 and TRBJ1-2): DGGITQSPKYLFRKEGQNVTLSCEQNLNHDAMYWYRQDPGQGLRLIYYSQIVNDFQKGDIAEGYSVSREKKESFPLTVTSAQKNPTAFYLCASRTGEVYGYTFGSGTRLTVV.

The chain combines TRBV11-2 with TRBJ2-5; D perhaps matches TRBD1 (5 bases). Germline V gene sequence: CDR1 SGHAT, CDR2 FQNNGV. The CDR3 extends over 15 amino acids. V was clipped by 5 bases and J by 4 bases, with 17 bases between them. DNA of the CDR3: TGTGCCAGCAGCCCAAGGTCAGGGTACGGAGAGACCCAGTACTTC. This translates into CASSPRSGYGETQYF.